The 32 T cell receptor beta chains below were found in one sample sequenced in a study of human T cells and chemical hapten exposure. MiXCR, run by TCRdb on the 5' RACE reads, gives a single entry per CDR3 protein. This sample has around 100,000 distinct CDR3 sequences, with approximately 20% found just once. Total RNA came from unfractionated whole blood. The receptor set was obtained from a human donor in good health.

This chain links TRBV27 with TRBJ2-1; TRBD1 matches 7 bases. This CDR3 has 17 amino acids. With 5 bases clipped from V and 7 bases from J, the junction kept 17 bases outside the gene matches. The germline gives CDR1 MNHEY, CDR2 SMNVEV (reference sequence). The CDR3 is CASSMTGSRHCNNEQFF. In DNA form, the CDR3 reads TGTGCCAGCAGTATGACAGGGTCAAGACATTGTAATAATGAGCAGTTCTTC.

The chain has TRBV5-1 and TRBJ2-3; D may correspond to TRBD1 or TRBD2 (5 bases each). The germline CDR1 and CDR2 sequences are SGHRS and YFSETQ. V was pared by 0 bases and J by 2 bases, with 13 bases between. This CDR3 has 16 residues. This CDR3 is CASSLVSGPTTDTQYF. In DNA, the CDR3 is TGCGCCAGCAGCTTGGTATCGGGACCGACCACAGATACGCAGTATTTT.

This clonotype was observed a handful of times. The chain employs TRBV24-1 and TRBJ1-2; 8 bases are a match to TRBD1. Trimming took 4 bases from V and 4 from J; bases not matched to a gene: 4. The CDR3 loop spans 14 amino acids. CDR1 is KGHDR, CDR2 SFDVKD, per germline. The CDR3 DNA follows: TGTGCCACCAGTGAGTCCGGGACAGGCTATGGCTACACCTTC. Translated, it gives CATSESGTGYGYTF.

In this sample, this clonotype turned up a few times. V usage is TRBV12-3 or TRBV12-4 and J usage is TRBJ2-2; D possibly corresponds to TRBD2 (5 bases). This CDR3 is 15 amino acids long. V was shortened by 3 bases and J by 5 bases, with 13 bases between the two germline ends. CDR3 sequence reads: CASSFYGKGTGELFF. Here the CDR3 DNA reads TGTGCCAGCAGTTTTTACGGGAAGGGTACCGGGGAGCTGTTTTTT.

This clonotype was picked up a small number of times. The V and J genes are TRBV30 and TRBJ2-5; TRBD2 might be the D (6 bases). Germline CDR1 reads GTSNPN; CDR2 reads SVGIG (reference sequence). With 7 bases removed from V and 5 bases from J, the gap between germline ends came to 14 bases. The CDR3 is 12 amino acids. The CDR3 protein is CALAGTVETQYF. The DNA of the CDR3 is TGTGCCTTGGCCGGGACTGTGGAGACCCAGTACTTC.

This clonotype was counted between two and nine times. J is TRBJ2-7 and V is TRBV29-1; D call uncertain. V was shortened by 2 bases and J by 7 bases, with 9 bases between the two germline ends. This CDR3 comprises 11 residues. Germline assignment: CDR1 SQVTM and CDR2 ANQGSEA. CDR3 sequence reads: CSVENSREQYF. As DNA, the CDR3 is TGCAGCGTTGAAAACTCTCGGGAGCAGTACTTC.

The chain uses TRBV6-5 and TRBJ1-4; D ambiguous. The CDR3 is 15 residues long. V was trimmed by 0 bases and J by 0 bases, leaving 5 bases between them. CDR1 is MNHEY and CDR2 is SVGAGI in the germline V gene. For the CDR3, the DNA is TGTGCCAGCAGTTACTCGACGACAACTAATGAAAAACTGTTTTTT. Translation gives CASSYSTTTNEKLFF.

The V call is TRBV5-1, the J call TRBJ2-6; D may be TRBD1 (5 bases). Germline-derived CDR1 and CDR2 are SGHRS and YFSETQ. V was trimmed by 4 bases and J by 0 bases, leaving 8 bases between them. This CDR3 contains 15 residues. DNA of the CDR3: TGCGCCAGCAGCCAGCAGGGCTCTGGGGCCAACGTCCTGACTTTC. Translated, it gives CASSQQGSGANVLTF.

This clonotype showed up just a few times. As DNA, the CDR3 is TGTGCCAGCAGACCAACTAGCGGGAGCGAGCAGTACTTC. Translating gives CASRPTSGSEQYF. The chain recombines TRBV6-2 or TRBV6-3 with TRBJ2-7, with 11 bases aligning to TRBD2. V was clipped by 6 bases and J by 6 bases; unmatched bases: 4. In germline, CDR1 is MNHEY, CDR2 SVGEGT. CDR3 length: 13 amino acids.

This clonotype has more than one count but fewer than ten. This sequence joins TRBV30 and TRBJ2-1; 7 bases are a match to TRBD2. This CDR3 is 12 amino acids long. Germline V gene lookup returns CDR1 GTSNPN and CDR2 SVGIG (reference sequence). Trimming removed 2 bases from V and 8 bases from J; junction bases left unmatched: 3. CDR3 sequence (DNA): TGTGCCTGGAGTAACCGGGGGGATGAGCAGTTCTTC. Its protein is CAWSNRGDEQFF.

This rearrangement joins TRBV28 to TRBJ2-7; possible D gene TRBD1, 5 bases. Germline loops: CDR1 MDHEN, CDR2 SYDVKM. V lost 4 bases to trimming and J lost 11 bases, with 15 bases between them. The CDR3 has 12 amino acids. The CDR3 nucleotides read TGTGCCAGCAGTTCCGACAGCCAACGGGAGTACTTC. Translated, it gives CASSSDSQREYF.

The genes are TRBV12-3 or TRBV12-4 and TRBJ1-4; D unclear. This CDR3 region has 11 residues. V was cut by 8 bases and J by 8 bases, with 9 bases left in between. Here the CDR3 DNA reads TGTGCCAGCCGCGTCATGGAAAAACTGTTTTTT. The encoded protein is CASRVMEKLFF.

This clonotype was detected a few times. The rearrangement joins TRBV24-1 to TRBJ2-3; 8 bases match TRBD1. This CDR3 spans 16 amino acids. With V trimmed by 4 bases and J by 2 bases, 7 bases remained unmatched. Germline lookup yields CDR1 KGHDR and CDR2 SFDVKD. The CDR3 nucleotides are TGTGCCACCAGTGACGCCGGGACAGGCGTCACAGATACGCAGTATTTT. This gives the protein CATSDAGTGVTDTQYF.

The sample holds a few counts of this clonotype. This CDR3 is CASSPNKVTYTEAFF. The CDR3 DNA reads TGTGCCAGCTCACCAAATAAGGTGACATACACTGAAGCTTTCTTT. The chain uses TRBV18 and TRBJ1-1, with no clear D. Per the germline V gene, CDR1 is KGHSH and CDR2 is LQKENI. This CDR3 has 15 residues. Trimming removed 2 bases at V and 3 bases at J, with 13 bases between.

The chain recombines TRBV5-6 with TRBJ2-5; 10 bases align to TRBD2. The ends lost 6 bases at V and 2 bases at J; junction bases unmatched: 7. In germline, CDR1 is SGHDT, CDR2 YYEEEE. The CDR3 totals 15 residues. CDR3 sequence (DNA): TGTGCCAGCACGGGACTAGCGCAACAACAAGAGACCCAGTACTTC. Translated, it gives CASTGLAQQQETQYF. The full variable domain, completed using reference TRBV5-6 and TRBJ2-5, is DAGVTQSPTHLIKTRGQQVTLRCSPKSGHDTVSWYQQALGQGPQFIFQYYEEEERQRGNFPDRFSGHQFPNYSSELNVNALLLGDSALYLCASTGLAQQQETQYFGPGTRLLVL.

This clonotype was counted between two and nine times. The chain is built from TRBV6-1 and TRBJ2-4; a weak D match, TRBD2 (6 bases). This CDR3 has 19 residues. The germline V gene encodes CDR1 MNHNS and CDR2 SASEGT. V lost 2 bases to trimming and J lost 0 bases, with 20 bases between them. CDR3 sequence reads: CASSELGTSTTRAKNIQYF. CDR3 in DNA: TGTGCCAGCAGTGAACTGGGAACTAGCACGACCCGAGCCAAAAACATTCAGTACTTC.

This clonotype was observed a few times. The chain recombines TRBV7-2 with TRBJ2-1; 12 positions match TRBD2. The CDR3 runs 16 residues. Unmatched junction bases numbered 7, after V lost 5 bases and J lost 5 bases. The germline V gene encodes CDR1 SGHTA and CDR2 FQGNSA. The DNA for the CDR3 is TGTGCCAGCAGCCCTCTAGCGGGGGGGGGCAACAATGAGCAGTTCTTC. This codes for CASSPLAGGGNNEQFF.

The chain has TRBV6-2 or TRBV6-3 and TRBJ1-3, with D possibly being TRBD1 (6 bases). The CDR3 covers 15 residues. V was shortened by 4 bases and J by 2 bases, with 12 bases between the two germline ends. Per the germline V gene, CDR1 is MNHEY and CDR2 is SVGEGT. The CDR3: CASSSTGTTGNTIYF. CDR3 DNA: TGTGCCAGCAGTTCTACCGGGACAACTGGAAACACCATATATTTT.

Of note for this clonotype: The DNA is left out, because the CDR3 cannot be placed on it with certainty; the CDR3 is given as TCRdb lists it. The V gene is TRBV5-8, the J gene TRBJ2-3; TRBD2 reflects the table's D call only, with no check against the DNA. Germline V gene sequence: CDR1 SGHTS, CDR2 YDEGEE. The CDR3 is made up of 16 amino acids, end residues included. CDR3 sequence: CASSVRDFWAQIRSIF.

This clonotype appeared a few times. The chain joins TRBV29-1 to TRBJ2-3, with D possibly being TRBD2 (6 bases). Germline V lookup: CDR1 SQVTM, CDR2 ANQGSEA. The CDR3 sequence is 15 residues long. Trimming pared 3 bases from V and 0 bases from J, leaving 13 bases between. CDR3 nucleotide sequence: TGCAGCGTTGAGCCGGCTAGCGCAAGCACAGATACGCAGTATTTT. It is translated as CSVEPASASTDTQYF.

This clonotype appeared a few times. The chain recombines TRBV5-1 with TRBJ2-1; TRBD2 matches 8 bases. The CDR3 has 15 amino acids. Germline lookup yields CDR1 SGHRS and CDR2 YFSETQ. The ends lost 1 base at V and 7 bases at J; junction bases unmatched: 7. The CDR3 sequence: CASSLMASGPNEQFF. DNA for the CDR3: TGCGCCAGCAGCTTGATGGCTAGCGGGCCGAATGAGCAGTTCTTC.

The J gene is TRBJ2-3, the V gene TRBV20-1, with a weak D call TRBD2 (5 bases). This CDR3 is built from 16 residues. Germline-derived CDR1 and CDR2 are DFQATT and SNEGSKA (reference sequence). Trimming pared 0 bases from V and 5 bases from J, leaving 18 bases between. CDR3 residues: CSARDRLADYLDTQYF. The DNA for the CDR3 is TGCAGTGCTAGAGATCGGCTAGCCGACTACCTAGATACGCAGTATTTT.

The CDR3 spells CASSPRDRRYQPQHF. DNA for the CDR3: TGTGCCAGCAGCCCCCGGGACAGGCGTTACCAGCCCCAGCATTTT. The chain couples TRBV6-6 to TRBJ1-5, with TRBD1 identical over 8 bases. Trimming took 6 bases from V and 7 from J; bases not matched to a gene: 11. The germline V gene has CDR1 MNHNY and CDR2 SVGAGI (reference sequence). This CDR3 comprises 15 residues.

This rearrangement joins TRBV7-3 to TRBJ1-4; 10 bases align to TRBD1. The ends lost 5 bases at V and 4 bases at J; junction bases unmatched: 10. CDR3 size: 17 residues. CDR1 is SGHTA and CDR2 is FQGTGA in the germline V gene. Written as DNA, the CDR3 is TGTGCCAGCAGCGGAGTGGGGACAGGGGCTTTTAATGAAAAACTGTTTTTT. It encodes CASSGVGTGAFNEKLFF.

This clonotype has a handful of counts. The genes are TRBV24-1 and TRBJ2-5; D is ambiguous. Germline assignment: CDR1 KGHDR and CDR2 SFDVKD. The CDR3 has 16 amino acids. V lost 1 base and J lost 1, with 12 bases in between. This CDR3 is CATSDLSSASQETQYF. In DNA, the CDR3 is TGTGCCACCAGTGATTTATCATCGGCTAGCCAAGAGACCCAGTACTTC.

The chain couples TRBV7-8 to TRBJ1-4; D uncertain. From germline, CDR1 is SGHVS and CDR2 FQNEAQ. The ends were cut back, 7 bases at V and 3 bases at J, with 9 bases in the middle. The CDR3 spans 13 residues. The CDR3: CASTRSSNEKLFF. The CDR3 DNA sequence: TGTGCCAGCACCAGATCCTCTAATGAAAAACTGTTTTTT.

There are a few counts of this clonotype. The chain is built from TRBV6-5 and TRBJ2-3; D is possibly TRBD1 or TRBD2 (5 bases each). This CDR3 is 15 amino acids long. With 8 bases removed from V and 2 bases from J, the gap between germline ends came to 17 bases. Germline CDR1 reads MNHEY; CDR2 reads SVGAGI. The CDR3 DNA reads TGTGCCAGCGGTCCTCTAGGGACGGACACAGATACGCAGTATTTT. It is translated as CASGPLGTDTDTQYF.

CDR3 sequence (DNA): TGTGCCAGTAGTATGGCTAGCGGGGTCAATGAGCAGTTCTTC. Translating it yields CASSMASGVNEQFF. The V and J genes are TRBV19 and TRBJ2-1; TRBD2 agrees at 9 bases. V lost 3 bases, J lost 6 bases, and 3 bases stayed unmatched. Germline V gene lookup returns CDR1 LNHDA and CDR2 SQIVND (reference sequence). This CDR3 contains 14 residues.

For the CDR3, the DNA is TGCAGTGCTAGTCGGGGAGTGTACGAGCAGTACTTC. Protein product: CSASRGVYEQYF. V and J are TRBV20-1 and TRBJ2-7; the D gene is possibly TRBD2 (5 bases). In germline, CDR1 is DFQATT, CDR2 SNEGSKA (reference sequence). The CDR3 length is 12 residues. V lost 3 bases and J 4 bases, leaving 10 bases between the germline ends.

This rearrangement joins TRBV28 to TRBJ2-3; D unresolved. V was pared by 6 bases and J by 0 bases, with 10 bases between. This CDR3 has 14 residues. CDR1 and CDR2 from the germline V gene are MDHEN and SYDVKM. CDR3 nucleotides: TGTGCCAGCAGCCCCCCCACTAGCACAGATACGCAGTATTTT. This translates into CASSPPTSTDTQYF.

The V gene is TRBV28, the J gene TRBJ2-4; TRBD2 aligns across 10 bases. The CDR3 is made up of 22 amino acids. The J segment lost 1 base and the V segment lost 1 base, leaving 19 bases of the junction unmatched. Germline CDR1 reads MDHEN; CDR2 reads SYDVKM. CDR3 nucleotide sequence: TGTGCCAGCAGTTTATTGGTGAGGAGCGGGAGGGCCGAAAACGGGGCCAAAAACATTCAGTACTTC. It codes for CASSLLVRSGRAENGAKNIQYF.

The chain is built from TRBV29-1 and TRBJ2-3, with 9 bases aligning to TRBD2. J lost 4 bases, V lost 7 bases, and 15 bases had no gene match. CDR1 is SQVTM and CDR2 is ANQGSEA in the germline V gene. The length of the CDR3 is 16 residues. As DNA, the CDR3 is TGCAGCGCCGTGGAGGCGGCTAGCGGGAAATCAGATACGCAGTATTTT. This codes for CSAVEAASGKSDTQYF.